These 17 T cell receptor beta chains originate from one sample sequenced in a study of blood T cell repertoires in COVID-19. This table comes from immunoSEQ multiplex PCR, and its TCRdb copy is limited to in-frame clones, with some not included. The data contain 150,000 to 200,000 clones, 89% of them singletons. The sample was PBMCs or T cells enriched from blood (not recorded which). The origin of the receptors is a woman aged 18-29 years who had recovered from COVID-19.

The chain carries TRBV19 and TRBJ1-6, with D tentatively TRBD1 (5 bases). Germline loops: CDR1 LNHDA, CDR2 SQIVND (reference sequence). Trimming cost V 2 bases and J 7 bases, with 12 bases left between them. This CDR3 region has 15 residues. The CDR3, as DNA: TGTGCCAGTAGTATAACGGACACGCGGAATTCACCCCTCCACTTT. Its translation: CASSITDTRNSPLHF.

This chain connects TRBV5-1 to TRBJ2-7, with 10 bases identical to TRBD1. Looked up from germline, CDR1 is SGHRS and CDR2 is YFSETQ. This CDR3 region has 17 residues. The ends lost 4 bases at V and 3 bases at J; junction bases unmatched: 13. CDR3 sequence: CASSPGTGDPSLYEQYF. Here the CDR3 DNA reads TGCGCCAGCAGCCCCGGGACAGGGGACCCTTCACTCTACGAGCAGTACTTC.

In DNA form, the CDR3 reads TGTGCCAGCAGCTTAAATGGACAGTCCTACAATGAGCAGTTCTTC. Protein product: CASSLNGQSYNEQFF. J is TRBJ2-1 and V is TRBV11-3; the D gene is possibly TRBD1 (6 bases). V was pared by 2 bases and J by 1 base, with 9 bases between. The CDR3 is 15 amino acids. The germline V gene encodes CDR1 SGHNT and CDR2 YENEEA.

The rearrangement uses TRBV7-3 and TRBJ1-2; 8 bases line up with TRBD1. This CDR3 contains 14 residues. The V segment lost 4 bases and the J segment 5 bases; nucleotides outside the gene matches: 6. Germline CDR1 reads SGHTA; CDR2 reads FQGTGA. The CDR3 is CASSYGQGPYGYTF. CDR3 nucleotides: TGTGCCAGCAGCTACGGACAGGGCCCATATGGCTACACCTTC.

The J gene is TRBJ2-3, the V gene TRBV24-1; tentatively, D is TRBD1 (7 bases). The CDR3 is made up of 13 amino acids. V was cut by 9 bases and J by 5 bases, with 14 bases left in between. Germline assignment: CDR1 KGHDR and CDR2 SFDVKD. The CDR3 loop reads CATAKQGGDTQYF. As DNA, the CDR3 is TGTGCCACCGCGAAGCAGGGGGGAGATACGCAGTATTTT.

This chain connects TRBV2 to TRBJ1-2, with D possibly matching TRBD1 (6 bases). Per the germline V gene, CDR1 is SNHLY and CDR2 is FYNNEI. The CDR3 spans 13 residues. V lost 2 bases and J 6 bases, leaving 10 bases between the germline ends. In nucleotides, the CDR3 is TGTGCCAGCAGTGAAAGACAGGCGAATGGCTACACCTTC. As protein: CASSERQANGYTF.

The chain carries TRBV19 and TRBJ2-5; 7 nucleotides match TRBD1. CDR3 length equals 15 residues. The V segment lost 5 bases and the J segment 2 bases; nucleotides outside the gene matches: 8. Germline V gene data show CDR1 as LNHDA and CDR2 as SQIVND (reference sequence). CDR3 coding DNA: TGTGCCAGTAGTTGGCCGGGACAGAGTCAAGAGACCCAGTACTTC. The encoded protein is CASSWPGQSQETQYF.

The chain employs TRBV2 and TRBJ1-2, with D perhaps matching TRBD1 (6 bases). Looked up from germline, CDR1 is SNHLY and CDR2 is FYNNEI. This CDR3 has 14 amino acids. The V and J ends lost 3 bases and 5 bases respectively, with 13 bases between them. CDR3 nucleotides: TGTGCCAGCAGTGAGGTGGGGGCCCAGTATGGCTACACCTTC. Translated: CASSEVGAQYGYTF. Variable domain in full (rest from reference TRBV2 and TRBJ1-2): EPEVTQTPSHQVTQMGQEVILRCVPISNHLYFYWYRQILGQKVEFLVSFYNNEISEKSEIFDDQFSVERPDGSNFTLKIRSTKLEDSAMYFCASSEVGAQYGYTFGSGTRLTVV.

The chain uses TRBV30 and TRBJ1-4; 7 bases are a match to TRBD1. The CDR3 has 13 amino acids. Per germline, CDR1 GTSNPN and CDR2 SVGIG (reference sequence). With V trimmed by 2 bases and J by 7 bases, 4 bases remained unmatched. The CDR3 is CAWSPGGSEKLFF. DNA of the CDR3: TGTGCCTGGAGTCCAGGGGGTAGTGAAAAACTGTTTTTT.

The table lists this clone with a few counts. The chain couples TRBV28 to TRBJ2-5, with a tentative D call TRBD2 (6 bases). Per the germline V gene, CDR1 is MDHEN and CDR2 is SYDVKM. V was trimmed by 6 bases and J by 5 bases, leaving 16 bases between them. The CDR3 spans 14 residues. The DNA of the CDR3 is TGTGCCAGCAGCAACCTCTCCGGGGGTGAGACCCAGTACTTC. This gives the protein CASSNLSGGETQYF.

The J gene is TRBJ1-2, the V gene TRBV11-2; D is possibly TRBD1 (6 bases). Germline CDR1 SGHAT, CDR2 FQNNGV. The CDR3 has 14 amino acids. The V and J ends lost 5 bases and 7 bases respectively, with 17 bases between them. CDR3 DNA sequence: TGTGCCAGCAGCCAGACCCCAAGGGGGAGTGGCTACACCTTC. Protein: CASSQTPRGSGYTF.

This clone has only one observation. V usage is TRBV27 and J usage is TRBJ2-3, with 10 positions matching TRBD2. The CDR3 has 19 residues. J was trimmed by 2 bases and V by 0 bases; bases with no gene match: 11. Germline CDR1 and CDR2: MNHEY and SMNVEV (reference sequence). The CDR3 nucleotides read TGTGCCAGCAGTTTATCCTCCCCCCCTAGCGGGGGCTACACAGATACGCAGTATTTT. It translates to CASSLSSPPSGGYTDTQYF.

This chain joins TRBV29-1 and TRBJ1-1, with 7 bases matching TRBD1. The CDR3 covers 10 residues. Trimming at V came to 4 bases and at J to 9 bases, leaving 2 bases not matched to a gene. Germline values: CDR1 SQVTM, CDR2 ANQGSEA. The CDR3 DNA is TGCAGCGTTGGGGACAGAAAAGCTTTCTTT. Amino acids: CSVGDRKAFF.

The chain links TRBV29-1 to TRBJ2-3, with 7 bases matching TRBD1. The J segment lost 9 bases and the V segment lost 8 bases, leaving 8 bases of the junction unmatched. The germline gives CDR1 SQVTM, CDR2 ANQGSEA. The CDR3 runs to 11 residues. The CDR3 loop is CSLQGVGTQYF. The CDR3 region has the DNA TGCAGCCTTCAGGGGGTAGGCACGCAGTATTTT.

The V call is TRBV4-1, the J call TRBJ1-3, with 7 bases aligning to TRBD1. Germline trimming cut 5 bases from V and 4 bases from J; bases unmatched to any gene: 5. Germline-derived CDR1 and CDR2 are MGHRA and YSYEKL. The CDR3 is made up of 14 amino acids. The CDR3, as DNA: TGCGCCAGCAGCTCCCGGACAGGAGGAAACACCATATATTTT. Translated, it gives CASSSRTGGNTIYF.

The chain employs TRBV10-3 and TRBJ1-5; TRBD1 aligns across 9 bases. Looked up from germline, CDR1 is ENHRY and CDR2 is SYGVKD. Unmatched junction bases numbered 2, after V lost 8 bases and J lost 3 bases. The CDR3 is 13 amino acids. The DNA for the CDR3 is TGTGCCATCGGGGACAGGGACAATCAGCCCCAGCATTTT. As protein: CAIGDRDNQPQHF.

The chain employs TRBV14 and TRBJ2-7; 7 bases align to TRBD1. Germline loops: CDR1 SGHDN, CDR2 FVKESK. Trimming at V came to 4 bases and at J to 2 bases, leaving 11 bases not matched to a gene. The CDR3 length is 16 residues. This CDR3 reads CASSPYPRDRAYEQYF. For the CDR3, the DNA is TGTGCCAGCAGCCCTTATCCCCGGGACAGAGCCTACGAGCAGTACTTC.